This passage covers 6 T cell receptor beta chains from one sample sequenced in a study of blood T cell repertoires in COVID-19. The repertoire was sequenced with immunoSEQ multiplex PCR; TCRdb's copy has only in-frame clones and lacks some. The profile shows over 200,000 clones, approximately 80% of them singletons. Sequenced material: peripheral blood. The receptor source for this set is a woman aged 80 or over with COVID-19, enrolled during active disease.

The chain recombines TRBV5-1 with TRBJ1-1; D possibly corresponds to TRBD1 (5 bases). Germline V CDR1 and CDR2: SGHRS, YFSETQ. Trimming took 1 base from V and 1 from J, leaving 17 bases between them. The CDR3 sequence is 17 residues long. The CDR3 region is CASSLRQTERGNTEAFF. The DNA of the CDR3 is TGCGCCAGCAGCTTGAGACAGACGGAAAGGGGGAACACTGAAGCTTTCTTT.

The chain employs TRBV9 and TRBJ2-1; possibly TRBD2 for D (5 bases). The V end was cut by 2 bases, the J end by 0 bases, with 9 bases between. The CDR3 length is 15 residues. Germline CDR1 and CDR2: SGDLS and YYNGEE. CDR3 sequence: CASSVGISSYNEQFF. DNA for the CDR3: TGTGCCAGCAGCGTCGGGATCAGCTCCTACAATGAGCAGTTCTTC.

The genes are TRBV28 and TRBJ1-6; TRBD1 matches at 7 bases. V lost 6 bases and J lost 5; bases outside the gene matches: 4. Germline loops: CDR1 MDHEN, CDR2 SYDVKM. The CDR3 is 14 residues long. The CDR3 reads CASSSTGDNSPLHF. The CDR3 DNA is TGTGCCAGCAGCTCTACAGGGGATAATTCACCCCTCCACTTT.

This clone was recorded only once. The genes are TRBV6-5 and TRBJ2-2; D remains ambiguous. The CDR3 is 14 residues long. The V end lost 6 bases, the J end lost 4 bases, and 12 bases lay between the germline ends. Germline assignment: CDR1 MNHEY and CDR2 SVGAGI. The CDR3, as DNA: TGTGCCAGCAGCCTTGGTCGGGTCACCGGGGAGCTGTTTTTT. Protein sequence: CASSLGRVTGELFF.

This chain joins TRBV7-8 and TRBJ1-5; maybe TRBD1 (5 bases). Germline values: CDR1 SGHVS, CDR2 FQNEAQ. The germline V and J ends were trimmed by 1 base and 6 bases, with 16 bases remaining between them. The CDR3 extends over 16 amino acids. In DNA, the CDR3 is TGTGCCAGCAGCTTAGGAATGGGTCCCCAGGGTCAGCCCCAGCATTTT. It yields the protein CASSLGMGPQGQPQHF. Full variable domain (outside the CDR3, taken from reference TRBV7-8 and TRBJ1-5): GAGVSQSPRYKVAKRGQDVALRCDPISGHVSLFWYQQALGQGPEFLTYFQNEAQLDKSGLPSDRFFAERPEGSVSTLKIQRTQQEDSAVYLCASSLGMGPQGQPQHFGDGTRLSIL.

CDR3 DNA sequence: TGTGCCACCAGTGACCCCGGGTCGGATACGCAGTATTTT. Protein: CATSDPGSDTQYF. This chain links TRBV24-1 with TRBJ2-3, with unresolved D. This CDR3 has 13 residues. Trimming removed 4 bases from V and 6 bases from J, with 10 bases in between. Germline V gene data show CDR1 as KGHDR and CDR2 as SFDVKD.